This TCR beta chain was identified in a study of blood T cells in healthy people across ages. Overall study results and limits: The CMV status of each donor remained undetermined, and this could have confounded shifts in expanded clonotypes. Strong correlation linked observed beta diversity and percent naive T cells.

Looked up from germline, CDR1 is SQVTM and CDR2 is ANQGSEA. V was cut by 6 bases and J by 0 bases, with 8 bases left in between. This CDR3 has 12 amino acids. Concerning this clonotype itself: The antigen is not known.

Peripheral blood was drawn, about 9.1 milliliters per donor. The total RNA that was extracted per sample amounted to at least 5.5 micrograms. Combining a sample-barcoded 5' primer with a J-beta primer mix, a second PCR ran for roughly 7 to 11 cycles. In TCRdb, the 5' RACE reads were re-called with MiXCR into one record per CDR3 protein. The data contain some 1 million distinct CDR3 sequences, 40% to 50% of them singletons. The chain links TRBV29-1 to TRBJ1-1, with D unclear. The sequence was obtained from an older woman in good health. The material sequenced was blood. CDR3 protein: CSVDPVNTEAFF. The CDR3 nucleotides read TGCAGCGTGGACCCTGTGAACACTGAAGCTTTCTTT.